A selection of T cell receptor beta chains follows, all from one sample in a study of cytomegalovirus exposure and HLA in healthy donors. TCRdb keeps only in-frame clones here, not all; method: immunoSEQ multiplex PCR. The table lists approximately 100,000 clones, around 79% of them singletons. The specimen sequenced was PBMCs. These receptors all stem from a man in his sixties in good health and CMV-seronegative. The CDR3 runs from the conserved cysteine through the conserved F or W. D genes are given only for firm matches. Clone size, where shown, is once, few, many, or a class for clones that have expanded.

CDR3 protein,CDR3 DNA,J gene,clone size,V gene,D gene
CASRFDRGHGYTF,TGTGCCAGCAGGTTTGACAGGGGGCACGGCTACACCTTC,TRBJ1-2,NA,TRBV27,TRBD1
CASSVEGGNTEAFF,TGTGCCAGCAGCGTTGAAGGGGGGAACACTGAAGCTTTCTTT,TRBJ1-1,NA,TRBV2,NA
CASSFLGGQPQHF,TGTGCCAGCAGTTTCCTTGGTGGCCAGCCCCAGCATTTT,TRBJ1-5,NA,TRBV27,NA
CASSLGLSTDTQYF,TGTGCCAGCAGCCTCGGACTAAGCACAGATACGCAGTATTTT,TRBJ2-3,NA,TRBV7-3,NA
CASSLEKAITEAFF,TGTGCCAGCAGCTTGGAAAAAGCTATCACTGAAGCTTTCTTT,TRBJ1-1,NA,TRBV5-4,NA
CASSPETATNEKLFF,TGTGCCAGCAGCCCGGAGACCGCAACTAATGAAAAACTGTTTTTT,TRBJ1-4,NA,TRBV7-2,NA
CASSNRQGFDTEAFF,TGTGCCAGCAGCAACCGACAGGGTTTTGACACTGAAGCTTTCTTT,TRBJ1-1,NA,TRBV9,TRBD1
CASSTGYVGETQYF,TGTGCCAGTAGTACAGGGTATGTAGGAGAGACCCAGTACTTC,TRBJ2-5,once,TRBV19,NA
CASSLGDRVSEKLFF,TGTGCCAGCAGCTTAGGCGACAGGGTATCTGAAAAACTGTTTTTT,TRBJ1-4,NA,TRBV7-9,TRBD1
CASSLRKLAGNTDTQYF,TGTGCCAGCAGCCTAAGGAAGCTAGCGGGTAACACAGATACGCAGTATTTT,TRBJ2-3,NA,TRBV14,TRBD2
CAWNQGFLHGYTF,TGTGCCTGGAATCAGGGGTTCCTCCATGGCTACACCTTC,TRBJ1-2,NA,TRBV30,NA
CASSLMGGDNGELFF,TGTGCCAGCAGCTTAATGGGGGGAGATAACGGGGAGCTGTTTTTT,TRBJ2-2,NA,TRBV7-3,NA
CASSPTSSGNYGYTF,TGTGCCAGCAGCCCAACCTCGTCAGGGAACTATGGCTACACCTTC,TRBJ1-2,NA,TRBV9,NA
CASSLGTSGGQETQYF,TGTGCCAGCAGCCTGGGGACTAGCGGGGGGCAAGAGACCCAGTACTTC,TRBJ2-5,few,TRBV9,TRBD2
CASSPPLRAGSSYNSPLHF,TGTGCCAGCAGCCCCCCTCTAAGGGCGGGAAGCTCCTATAATTCACCCCTCCACTTT,TRBJ1-6,NA,TRBV5-6,NA
CASSSQRGPGANVLTF,TGTGCCAGCAGCTCTCAGCGAGGTCCCGGGGCCAACGTCCTGACTTTC,TRBJ2-6,NA,TRBV7-6,NA
CASRPSGDYGYTF,TGTGCCAGCAGGCCCTCGGGGGACTATGGCTACACCTTC,TRBJ1-2,once,TRBV27,NA
CASRPGTSGPQETQYF,TGCGCCAGCAGACCTGGGACTAGCGGACCACAAGAGACCCAGTACTTC,TRBJ2-5,NA,TRBV5-1,TRBD2
CASSQAGGGETQYF,TGCGCCAGCAGCCAAGCGGGGGGTGGAGAGACCCAGTACTTC,TRBJ2-5,few,TRBV4-3,TRBD2
CASSLDSNSNQPQHF,TGTGCCAGCAGTCTTGACAGCAATTCAAATCAGCCCCAGCATTTT,TRBJ1-5,once,TRBV7-2,NA
CASSNPGHLRNTIYF,TGTGCCAGCAGTAACCCGGGACACCTCAGAAACACCATATATTTT,TRBJ1-3,few,TRBV28,NA
CASRVFLVGTGPSLRGYTF,TGTGCCAGCCGAGTATTCCTTGTCGGGACAGGGCCATCCTTACGTGGCTACACCTTC,TRBJ1-2,few,TRBV28,TRBD1
CAIRQGAPHEQFF,TGTGCCATTCGACAGGGGGCGCCCCATGAGCAGTTCTTC,TRBJ2-1,NA,TRBV7-2,TRBD1
CASSRGRGSHNEQFF,TGTGCCAGCAGCCGCGGGAGGGGTTCCCACAATGAGCAGTTCTTC,TRBJ2-1,NA,TRBV5-6,TRBD2
CASSPQGTDTQYF,TGTGCCAGCAGCCCCCAGGGCACAGATACGCAGTATTTT,TRBJ2-3,NA,TRBV7-9,NA
CASIRQGSVSNQPQHF,TGTGCCAGCATCCGACAGGGGTCTGTGAGCAATCAGCCCCAGCATTTT,TRBJ1-5,few,TRBV28,TRBD1
CASSTRTVMNTEAFF,TGTGCCAGCAGCACAAGGACAGTGATGAACACTGAAGCTTTCTTT,TRBJ1-1,few,TRBV11-2,NA
CASNPGQGVNNEQFF,TGTGCCAGCAACCCGGGACAGGGCGTCAACAATGAGCAGTTCTTC,TRBJ2-1,NA,TRBV2,TRBD1
CAWSVIRSNRGRGEKLFF,TGTGCCTGGAGTGTTATTCGATCTAACAGGGGGCGGGGTGAAAAACTGTTTTTT,TRBJ1-4,NA,TRBV30,TRBD1
CASSHGLALNTEAFF,TGTGCCAGCAGCCACGGGCTAGCCCTGAACACTGAAGCTTTCTTT,TRBJ1-1,NA,TRBV7-2,NA
CASGGALSGNTIYF,TGTGCCAGCGGGGGCGCTCTCTCTGGAAACACCATATATTTT,TRBJ1-3,NA,TRBV27,NA
CASSLTSGGVNEQFF,TGCGCCAGCAGCCTAACTAGCGGGGGGGTCAATGAGCAGTTCTTC,TRBJ2-1,NA,TRBV5-1,TRBD2
CASRLTWTGSPLHF,TGTGCCAGCAGGCTCACTTGGACTGGTTCACCCCTCCACTTT,TRBJ1-6,NA,TRBV6-1,NA
CASMGQSNQPQHF,TGTGCCAGCATGGGACAGAGCAATCAGCCCCAGCATTTT,TRBJ1-5,NA,TRBV2,TRBD1
CASSHWGGRNSPLHF,TGTGCCAGCAGCCACTGGGGGGGGCGGAATTCACCCCTCCACTTT,TRBJ1-6,few,TRBV14,NA
CASSSSRATTYGYTF,TGTGCCAGCAGTTCGTCCAGGGCAACGACGTATGGCTACACCTTC,TRBJ1-2,NA,TRBV6-1,NA
CASSSGVGQEAFF,TGCGCCAGCAGCTCCGGGGTGGGACAGGAAGCTTTCTTT,TRBJ1-1,NA,TRBV5-1,TRBD1
CASSLVLNTDTQYF,TGTGCCAGCAGCTTAGTACTAAACACAGATACGCAGTATTTT,TRBJ2-3,NA,TRBV7-2,NA
CASRAAGARNSPLHF,TGTGCCAGCCGGGCGGCGGGGGCCCGTAATTCACCCCTCCACTTT,TRBJ1-6,NA,TRBV27,NA
CASSLAVAASTDTQYF,TGTGCCAGCAGCTTAGCGGTAGCCGCTAGCACAGATACGCAGTATTTT,TRBJ2-3,NA,TRBV7-6,NA
CASSVQGAGYEQYF,TGTGCCAGCAGCGTTCAGGGGGCCGGCTACGAGCAGTACTTC,TRBJ2-7,NA,TRBV9,TRBD1
CATSRDGAEETQYF,TGTGCCACCAGCAGAGATGGCGCGGAAGAGACCCAGTACTTC,TRBJ2-5,NA,TRBV15,NA
CASSPRTERRGGEKLFF,TGTGCCAGCAGCCCACGGACAGAGAGACGAGGGGGTGAAAAACTGTTTTTT,TRBJ1-4,NA,TRBV5-8,NA
CASSLAGRGGSPLHF,TGTGCCAGCAGCTTGGCCGGCAGGGGCGGTTCACCCCTCCACTTT,TRBJ1-6,NA,TRBV5-6,NA
CASNIQEGETQYF,TGTGCCAGCAACATTCAAGAGGGAGAGACCCAGTACTTC,TRBJ2-5,NA,TRBV7-9,NA
CASSPQGPIFYGYTF,TGTGCCAGCAGTCCTCAGGGGCCCATATTCTATGGCTACACCTTC,TRBJ1-2,NA,TRBV6-6,NA
CATTRTGPKGQPQHF,TGTGCAACCACCCGGACAGGGCCTAAGGGTCAGCCCCAGCATTTT,TRBJ1-5,few,TRBV19,TRBD1
CASSFASSYNSPLHF,TGTGCCAGCAGCTTCGCTAGCTCCTATAATTCACCCCTCCACTTT,TRBJ1-6,NA,TRBV7-2,NA
CASSLALAGGKDEQFF,TGCGCCAGCAGCTTGGCCTTGGCAGGGGGCAAGGATGAGCAGTTCTTC,TRBJ2-1,NA,TRBV5-1,TRBD1
CASSVIRGATETQYF,TGTGCCAGCAGCGTAATCAGGGGCGCCACGGAGACCCAGTACTTC,TRBJ2-5,NA,TRBV9,NA
CASSVAGTGELFF,TGTGCCAGCAGCGTCGCGGGCACCGGGGAGCTGTTTTTT,TRBJ2-2,NA,TRBV9,NA
CASRDRGMNTEAFF,TGTGCCAGCCGGGACAGGGGTATGAACACTGAAGCTTTCTTT,TRBJ1-1,NA,TRBV7-8,TRBD1
CASSSNPGQGLETQYF,TGTGCCAGCAGCTCAAACCCGGGACAGGGTTTGGAGACCCAGTACTTC,TRBJ2-5,NA,TRBV7-9,TRBD1